Presented here are 14 T cell receptor beta chains from one specimen sequenced in a study of CD8 T cells in ankylosing spondylitis. TCRdb re-derived calls from the 5' RACE reads in MiXCR, one entry per CDR3 protein. The sample holds 150,000 to 200,000 distinct CDR3 sequences, 10% to 15% seen once. Sequenced material: blood, either unsorted or a sorted T cell fraction (not recorded which). These receptors all stem from a female donor with ankylosing spondylitis or in good health (not recorded which).

Note on this clonotype: A much larger clone differs by one base, so this may be a read error. The chain links TRBV27 to TRBJ2-7; a possible D gene is TRBD2 (5 bases). Germline CDR1 is MNHEY and CDR2 is SMNVEV (reference sequence). The V gene lost 7 bases and the J gene lost 4 bases, with 14 bases spanning the gap. This CDR3 has 13 residues. Written as DNA, the CDR3 is TGTGCCAGCAATTTTGGGCGGACTTACGAGCAGTACTTC. Encoded protein: CASNFGRTYEQYF.

This clonotype was counted ten times or more. The CDR3 sequence: CASSLYRTGMMETQYF. The CDR3 nucleotides read TGTGCCAGCAGTTTATACAGGACAGGGATGATGGAGACCCAGTACTTC. The rearrangement links TRBV27 to TRBJ2-5; the match to TRBD1 covers 8 bases. Per germline, CDR1 MNHEY and CDR2 SMNVEV (reference sequence). This CDR3 has 16 amino acids. With V trimmed by 1 base and J by 5 bases, 9 bases remained unmatched.

This clonotype showed up many times. The V and J genes are TRBV28 and TRBJ2-1, with D tentatively TRBD1 (5 bases). Trimming took off 5 bases at V and 10 bases at J, with 9 bases between the two ends. Germline V CDR1 and CDR2: MDHEN, SYDVKM. The CDR3 sequence is 11 residues long. CDR3 in DNA: TGTGCCAGCAGTATCCGACAGGAGCAGTTCTTC. Amino acids: CASSIRQEQFF.

This clonotype turned up a few times. The chain carries TRBV20-1 and TRBJ2-1; 7 bases are shared with TRBD1. J gave up 3 bases and V 1 base, and 9 bases lay outside the gene matches. Germline CDR1 DFQATT, CDR2 SNEGSKA (reference sequence). This CDR3 region has 16 residues. Here the CDR3 DNA reads TGCAGTGCTAGAGTCGGTGTGCAGGGGGTCTACAATGAGCAGTTCTTC. It translates to CSARVGVQGVYNEQFF.

On this clonotype itself: Mismatch with germline at one junction end may stem from a read error. The chain links TRBV7-2 to TRBJ2-5, with 8 bases fitting TRBD2. The V gene's germline CDR1 is SGHTA and CDR2 FQGNSA. This CDR3 has 13 amino acids. CDR3 loop: CASSLDREGTQSF. The CDR3 bases are TGTGCCAGCAGCTTAGACCGGGAGGGGACCCAGTCCTTC.

This clonotype has a count of ten or more. J is TRBJ1-2 and V is TRBV7-9; D not resolved. V was trimmed by 1 base and J by 4 bases, leaving 4 bases between them. CDR1 and CDR2 (germline): SEHNR, FQNEAQ (reference sequence). The CDR3 covers 12 residues. The CDR3 region is CASSLEVYGYTF. The DNA of the CDR3 is TGTGCCAGCAGCTTAGAGGTCTATGGCTACACCTTC.

In its sample, this clonotype was seen many times. This chain connects TRBV5-1 to TRBJ2-1; 8 positions agree with TRBD2. Losses at the gene ends were 5 bases for V and 8 bases for J; bases not matched to a gene: 6. The CDR3 sequence is 13 residues long. The germline V gene encodes CDR1 SGHRS and CDR2 YFSETQ. The CDR3 protein is CASRQRESDEQFF. The DNA of the CDR3 is TGCGCCAGCAGGCAGCGGGAGTCCGATGAGCAGTTCTTC.

This clonotype has just a few counts. The chain has TRBV7-9 and TRBJ1-6; no reliable D call. The CDR3 runs to 12 residues. Germline lookup yields CDR1 SEHNR and CDR2 FQNEAQ (reference sequence). Deletions cut 5 bases from V and 12 bases from J, with 11 bases between. CDR3 loop: CASSRTDLPLHF. CDR3 nucleotide sequence: TGTGCCAGCAGCCGGACGGACCTACCCCTCCACTTT.

This clonotype appeared many times. J is TRBJ2-1 and V is TRBV4-2; 11 positions match TRBD2. J gave up 0 bases and V 4 bases, and 8 bases lay outside the gene matches. The CDR3 has 18 amino acids. Germline V CDR1 and CDR2: LGHNA, YNFKEQ. CDR3 sequence: CASSLGTSGLSSYNEQFF. The CDR3, as DNA: TGTGCCAGCAGCCTCGGGACTAGCGGTTTGAGCTCCTACAATGAGCAGTTCTTC.

The chain couples TRBV20-1 to TRBJ2-4; TRBD1 aligns across 7 bases. The ends lost 4 bases at V and 4 bases at J; junction bases unmatched: 13. CDR1 DFQATT and CDR2 SNEGSKA come from the germline V gene (reference sequence). This CDR3 comprises 16 residues. CDR3 coding DNA: TGCAGTGCTACCGTTTTGGGACAGTGGCTGAAAAACATTCAGTACTTC. This translates into CSATVLGQWLKNIQYF.

This clonotype has more than one count but fewer than ten. The CDR3 sequence is CASKRDTAGTQYF. CDR3 DNA sequence: TGTGCCAGCAAGAGGGATACAGCCGGTACGCAGTATTTT. The V gene is TRBV6-2 or TRBV6-3, the J gene TRBJ2-3; possible D gene TRBD2, 5 bases. V lost 7 bases, J lost 8 bases, and 16 bases lay in between. This CDR3 has 13 amino acids. In germline, CDR1 is MNHEY, CDR2 SVGEGT.

This clonotype was counted ten times or more. This chain joins TRBV7-2 and TRBJ2-3, with 13 bases aligning to TRBD2. The V gene's germline CDR1 is SGHTA and CDR2 FQGNSA. The CDR3 contains 18 residues. Trimming at V came to 0 bases and at J to 2 bases, leaving 5 bases not matched to a gene. The CDR3, as DNA: TGTGCCAGCAGCTTAGCTGCACTAGCGGGAGGGCCCACAGATACGCAGTATTTT. Encoded protein: CASSLAALAGGPTDTQYF.

This clonotype has just a few counts. V is TRBV5-1 and J is TRBJ2-6, with a possible D match to TRBD1 (6 bases). The ends were cut back, 0 bases at V and 2 bases at J, with 15 bases in the middle. Germline lookup yields CDR1 SGHRS and CDR2 YFSETQ. The CDR3 has 18 amino acids. The chain's CDR3 is CASSLAAGEMAGANVLTF. The CDR3 region has the DNA TGCGCCAGCAGCTTGGCTGCAGGGGAAATGGCTGGGGCCAACGTCCTGACTTTC. Variable domain in full (rest from reference TRBV5-1 and TRBJ2-6): KAGVTQTPRYLIKTRGQQVTLSCSPISGHRSVSWYQQTPGQGLQFLFEYFSETQRNKGNFPGRFSGRQFSNSRSEMNVSTLELGDSALYLCASSLAAGEMAGANVLTFGAGSRLTVL.

Many counts were recorded for this clonotype. J is TRBJ1-2 and V is TRBV3-1; 8 nucleotides align to TRBD1. Trimming cost V 4 bases and J 7 bases; bases outside gene matches: 11. Per the germline V gene, CDR1 is LGHDT and CDR2 is YNNKEL (reference sequence). The CDR3 length is 15 residues. The CDR3 sequence is CASSRLDRELRGYTF. The DNA for the CDR3 is TGTGCCAGCAGCCGTTTGGACAGGGAATTACGTGGCTACACCTTC. Drawing the rest from reference TRBV3-1 and TRBJ1-2, the complete variable domain is DTAVSQTPKYLVTQMGNDKSIKCEQNLGHDTMYWYKQDSKKFLKIMFSYNNKELIINETVPNRFSPKSPDKAHLNLHINSLELGDSAVYFCASSRLDRELRGYTFGSGTRLTVV.